This T cell receptor beta chain stems from a study of cytomegalovirus exposure and HLA in healthy donors. 60 Vbeta and 13 Jbeta primers were used in PCR. Generated by immunoSEQ multiplex PCR, the TCRdb table keeps only in-frame clones and is missing some. The data hold around 180,000 clones, with about 78% observed a single time. The length of the CDR3 is 16 residues. V was cut by 2 bases and J by 5 bases, with 16 bases left in between. Germline V gives CDR1 MNHNS, CDR2 SASEGT. As for this clone: Its antigen remains unidentified.

Whole-study results and caveats: Owing to their indistinguishability, certain V segments, notably TRBV6-2 and TRBV6-3, were excluded. Most of the TCR beta V segments (in an earlier analysis) were productive either about 87% or about 30% of the time. It was only CMV serostatus that was available as immune exposure information. Some TCR beta chains (164 of them) were listed as cytomegalovirus-associated.

The sequence came from a man in his 60s in good health and CMV-seronegative. The source material was PBMCs. The chain carries TRBV6-1 and TRBJ2-4; perhaps TRBD1 as D (5 bases). The CDR3 DNA follows: TGTGCCAGCAGTGAACGGCAGGGAACTAAAGAAAACATTCAGTACTTC. This encodes CASSERQGTKENIQYF.